The present TCR beta chain was sequenced within a study of T-cell reconstitution after alpha-beta-depleted transplantation in children. General study findings and limits: High day-60 TCRbeta diversity in some patients came from surviving recipient T cells and thymic progenitors.

CDR3 length: 13 residues. Germline assignment: CDR1 SQVTM and CDR2 ANQGSEA. The V segment lost 4 bases and the J segment 5 bases; nucleotides outside the gene matches: 4. Unique molecular identifiers were used in preparing the TCRbeta library. Each CDR3 protein gets one entry after TCRdb re-called the PCR reads with MiXCR. The sample includes hundreds of thousands of distinct CDR3 sequences, about an eighth of them seen just once. Notes on this clonotype: The antigen is not known.

The TCR originated in a girl aged 2 to 9 with congenital amegakaryocytic thrombocytopenia, due to receive a stem cell transplant. This sample comprised PBMCs, obtained before TCRalphabeta/CD19-depleted stem cell transplant. This chain connects TRBV29-1 to TRBJ2-1; 8 bases are a match to TRBD2. This CDR3 is CSVASGSHNEQFF. The CDR3 nucleotides read TGCAGCGTTGCCAGCGGGAGCCACAATGAGCAGTTCTTC.